These 16 T cell receptor beta chains originate from one sample sequenced in a study of T cell changes during pregnancy in multiple sclerosis. Clones were read by immunoSEQ multiplex PCR, and TCRdb kept only the in-frame ones, dropping some. This table holds 25,000 to 30,000 clones, about 89% found once. The sample consisted of CD4+ T cells from peripheral blood mononuclear cells, taken in the first trimester of pregnancy. The receptors here all came from a female donor in good health, enrolled as a control in a pregnancy study.

The chain uses TRBV18 and TRBJ1-2, with D tentatively TRBD1 (5 bases). V lost 4 bases and J 4 bases, leaving 16 bases between the germline ends. Per the germline V gene, CDR1 is KGHSH and CDR2 is LQKENI. The CDR3 totals 15 residues. The CDR3 DNA follows: TGTGCCAGCTCACGAGCGGGGGAGTCTCCCTATGGCTACACCTTC. As protein: CASSRAGESPYGYTF.

The V gene is TRBV2, the J gene TRBJ1-5; no reliable D call. Between the trimmed V and J ends, which lost 4 bases and 0 bases, there was a span of 10 bases. There are 15 residues in the CDR3. CDR1 SNHLY and CDR2 FYNNEI come from the germline V gene. CDR3 bases: TGTGCCAGCAGTGGAGAGAGTTATAGCAATCAGCCCCAGCATTTT. Amino acids: CASSGESYSNQPQHF.

V gene TRBV7-7 combines with J gene TRBJ2-2; 9 bases map to TRBD1. This CDR3 is built from 14 residues. The trim removed 4 bases at V and 6 bases at J, leaving 3 bases unmatched. Germline loops: CDR1 SSHAT, CDR2 FNYEAQ (reference sequence). CDR3 protein: CASSSGTGPGELFF. The CDR3 bases are TGTGCCAGCAGCTCTGGGACAGGGCCCGGGGAGCTGTTTTTT. Full variable domain (missing parts from reference TRBV7-7 and TRBJ2-2): GAGVSQSPRYKVTKRGQDVTLRCDPISSHATLYWYQQALGQGPEFLTYFNYEAQPDKSGLPSDRFSAERPEGSISTLTIQRTEQRDSAMYRCASSSGTGPGELFFGEGSRLTVL.

This chain uses TRBV9 with TRBJ2-7, with D uncertain. This CDR3 contains 14 residues. CDR1 is SGDLS, CDR2 YYNGEE, per germline. V lost 0 bases and J 2 bases, leaving 9 bases between the germline ends. CDR3 nucleotides: TGTGCCAGCAGCGTAGCTACTTCCCCCTACGAGCAGTACTTC. Amino acid sequence: CASSVATSPYEQYF.

This clone was counted only a few times. V usage is TRBV5-4 and J usage is TRBJ1-1, with D perhaps matching TRBD1 (5 bases). This CDR3 has 15 residues. CDR1 is SGHNT, CDR2 YYREEE, per germline (reference sequence). V lost 3 bases and J lost 1, with 13 bases in between. The CDR3 DNA reads as TGTGCCAGCAGCTCTTCCCTCACAGGGAACACTGAAGCTTTCTTT. Protein: CASSSSLTGNTEAFF.

The rearrangement links TRBV5-6 to TRBJ2-4, with D possibly being TRBD2 (5 bases). CDR3 length equals 13 residues. The germline V gene encodes CDR1 SGHDT and CDR2 YYEEEE. V was shortened by 4 bases and J by 9 bases, with 14 bases between the two germline ends. CDR3: CASSTPDRGIQYF. As DNA, the CDR3 is TGTGCCAGCAGCACACCCGATCGGGGCATTCAGTACTTC.

This chain uses TRBV6-1 with TRBJ2-7; possibly TRBD2 for D (5 bases). V gave up 5 bases and J gave up 6 bases, with 20 bases separating them. The CDR3 extends over 15 amino acids. The germline V gene encodes CDR1 MNHNS and CDR2 SASEGT. For the CDR3, the DNA is TGTGCCAGCAGTCCCCTACTGGACGGAGGTGGCGAGCAGTACTTC. It encodes CASSPLLDGGGEQYF.

V is TRBV7-7 and J is TRBJ1-5; a weak D match, TRBD1 (6 bases). CDR1 is SSHAT and CDR2 is FNYEAQ in the germline V gene (reference sequence). The ends were cut back, 4 bases at V and 0 bases at J, with 10 bases in the middle. This CDR3 has 15 residues. The CDR3 coding sequence is TGTGCCAGCAGCTCCCCGGACAGTAGCAATCAGCCCCAGCATTTT. This gives the protein CASSSPDSSNQPQHF.

The chain combines TRBV28 with TRBJ1-4; no reliable D call. V was shortened by 4 bases and J by 7 bases, with 7 bases between the two germline ends. The CDR3 has 12 amino acids. Germline V CDR1 and CDR2: MDHEN, SYDVKM. The CDR3 nucleotides are TGTGCCAGCAGTTGGTACGGTGAAAAACTGTTTTTT. Protein sequence: CASSWYGEKLFF.

The J gene is TRBJ2-3, the V gene TRBV10-1; TRBD2 is a possible D gene (5 bases). With 0 bases removed from V and 3 bases from J, the gap between germline ends came to 16 bases. Germline values: CDR1 WNHNN, CDR2 SYGVQD (reference sequence). The CDR3 is 17 residues long. The CDR3 nucleotides read TGCGCCAGCAGTGAGTCCCCTCCAGAGGGCGGGACAGATACGCAGTATTTT. Its protein product is CASSESPPEGGTDTQYF.

V and J are TRBV7-9 and TRBJ1-2, with TRBD1 matching over 9 bases. Looked up from germline, CDR1 is SEHNR and CDR2 is FQNEAQ (reference sequence). The CDR3 extends over 19 amino acids. The V and J ends lost 2 bases and 2 bases, in that order; junction bases with no gene match: 15. As DNA, the CDR3 is TGTGCCAGCAGCTTACTTTCCGGGACAGGGCTTACCCCCAACTATGGCTACACCTTC. Amino acids: CASSLLSGTGLTPNYGYTF.

The chain joins TRBV7-2 to TRBJ1-3; 8 bases agree with TRBD1. V was clipped by 4 bases and J by 5 bases; unmatched bases: 7. The CDR3 has 15 residues. Germline CDR1 and CDR2: SGHTA and FQGNSA. The CDR3 sequence is CASSSDRGGRNTIYF. CDR3 nucleotide sequence: TGTGCCAGCAGCTCTGACAGGGGAGGGAGAAACACCATATATTTT. Full variable domain (remainder filled in from reference TRBV7-2 and TRBJ1-3): GAGVSQSPSNKVTEKGKDVELRCDPISGHTALYWYRQSLGQGLEFLIYFQGNSAPDKSGLPSDRFSAERTGGSVSTLTIQRTQQEDSAVYLCASSSDRGGRNTIYFGEGSWLTVV.

The V call is TRBV7-2, the J call TRBJ1-2; no clear D gene. This CDR3 has 17 amino acids. Between the trimmed V and J ends, which lost 1 base and 5 bases, there was a span of 20 bases. Germline V gene sequence: CDR1 SGHTA, CDR2 FQGNSA. The DNA of the CDR3 is TGTGCCAGCAGCTTAGACCCCAATCCTATTCCCCTATATGGCTACACCTTC. Amino acids: CASSLDPNPIPLYGYTF. The variable domain in full, completed from reference TRBV7-2 and TRBJ1-2, reads GAGVSQSPSNKVTEKGKDVELRCDPISGHTALYWYRQSLGQGLEFLIYFQGNSAPDKSGLPSDRFSAERTGGSVSTLTIQRTQQEDSAVYLCASSLDPNPIPLYGYTFGSGTRLTVV.

By sample fraction, this clone is medium-sized. This chain links TRBV9 with TRBJ1-4; D is possibly TRBD1 (6 bases). The V end was cut by 1 base, the J end by 7 bases, with 14 bases between. Germline V lookup: CDR1 SGDLS, CDR2 YYNGEE. This CDR3 comprises 15 residues. CDR3 coding DNA: TGTGCCAGCAGCGTAACGTCGGGACATAGTGAAAAACTGTTTTTT. This gives the protein CASSVTSGHSEKLFF.

V usage is TRBV6-5 and J usage is TRBJ1-1; D may be TRBD1 (6 bases). Trimming pared 4 bases from V and 1 base from J, leaving 7 bases between. The CDR3 length is 13 residues. Germline loops: CDR1 MNHEY, CDR2 SVGAGI. Here the CDR3 reads CASSSGENTEAFF. CDR3 coding DNA: TGTGCCAGCAGTTCAGGGGAGAACACTGAAGCTTTCTTT.

The chain recombines TRBV19 with TRBJ2-4; 7 bases line up with TRBD2. Germline assignment: CDR1 LNHDA and CDR2 SQIVND (reference sequence). The length of the CDR3 is 15 residues. In DNA, the CDR3 is TGTGCTGGGGGGGGGAGGGTCTCCGACAAAAACATTCAGTACTTC. Its translation is CAGGGRVSDKNIQYF. The variable domain in full, completed from reference TRBV19 and TRBJ2-4, reads DGGITQSPKYLFRKEGQNVTLSCEQNLNHDAMYWYRQDPGQGLRLIYYSQIVNDFQKGDIAEGYSVSREKKESFPLTVTSAQKNPTAFYLCAGGGRVSDKNIQYFGAGTRLSVL.